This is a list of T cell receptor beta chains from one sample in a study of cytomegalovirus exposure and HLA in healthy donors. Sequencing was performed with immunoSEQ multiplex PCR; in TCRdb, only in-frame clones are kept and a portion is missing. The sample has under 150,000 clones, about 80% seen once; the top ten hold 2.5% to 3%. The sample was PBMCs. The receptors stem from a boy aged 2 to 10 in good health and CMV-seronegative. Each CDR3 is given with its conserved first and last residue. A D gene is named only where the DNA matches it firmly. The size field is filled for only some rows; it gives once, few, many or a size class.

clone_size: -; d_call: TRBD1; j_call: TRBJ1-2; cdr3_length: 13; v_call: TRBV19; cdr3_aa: CASIPQGNYGYTF; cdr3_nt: TGTGCCAGTATCCCACAGGGGAACTATGGCTACACCTTC
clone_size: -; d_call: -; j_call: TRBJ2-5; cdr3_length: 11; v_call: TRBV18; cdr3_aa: CASSGQETQYF; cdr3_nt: TGTGCCAGCTCCGGCCAAGAGACCCAGTACTTC
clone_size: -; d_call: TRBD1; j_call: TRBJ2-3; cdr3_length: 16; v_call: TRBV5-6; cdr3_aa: CASSLARTGGPDTQYF; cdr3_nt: TGTGCCAGCAGCTTGGCCCGGACAGGGGGCCCAGATACGCAGTATTTT
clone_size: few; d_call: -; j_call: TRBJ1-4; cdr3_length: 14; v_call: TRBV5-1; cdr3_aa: CASSFVATNEKLFF; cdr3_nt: TGCGCCAGCAGCTTCGTCGCGACTAATGAAAAACTGTTTTTT
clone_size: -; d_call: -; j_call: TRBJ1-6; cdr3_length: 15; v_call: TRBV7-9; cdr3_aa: CASSLAFGGGSPLHF; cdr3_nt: TGTGCCAGCAGCTTAGCATTCGGGGGAGGCTCACCCCTCCACTTT
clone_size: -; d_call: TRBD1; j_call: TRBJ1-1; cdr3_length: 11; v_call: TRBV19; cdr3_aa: CASSPGGVAFF; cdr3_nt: TGTGCCAGTAGCCCAGGGGGTGTAGCTTTCTTT
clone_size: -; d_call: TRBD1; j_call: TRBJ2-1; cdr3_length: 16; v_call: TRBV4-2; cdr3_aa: CASSHALRDRVNEQFF; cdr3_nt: TGTGCCAGCAGCCACGCGCTCCGGGACAGGGTTAATGAGCAGTTCTTC
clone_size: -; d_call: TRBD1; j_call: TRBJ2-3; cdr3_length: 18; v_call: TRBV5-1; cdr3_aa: CASSFWGSGQGNTDTQYF; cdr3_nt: TGCGCCAGCAGCTTTTGGGGGTCGGGACAGGGTAACACAGATACGCAGTATTTT
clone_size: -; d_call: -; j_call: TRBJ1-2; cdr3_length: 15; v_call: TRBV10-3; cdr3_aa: CAISEPLTENYGYTF; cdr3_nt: TGTGCCATCAGTGAGCCACTGACAGAGAACTATGGCTACACCTTC
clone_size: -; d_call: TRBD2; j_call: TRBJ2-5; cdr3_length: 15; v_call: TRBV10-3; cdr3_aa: CAIASGGSGGETQYF; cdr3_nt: TGTGCCATCGCCTCGGGAGGCAGCGGTGGGGAGACCCAGTACTTC
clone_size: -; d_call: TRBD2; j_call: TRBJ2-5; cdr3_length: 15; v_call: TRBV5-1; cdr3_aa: CASGISGGLAETQYF; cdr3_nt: TGCGCCAGCGGCATATCGGGAGGACTAGCTGAGACCCAGTACTTC
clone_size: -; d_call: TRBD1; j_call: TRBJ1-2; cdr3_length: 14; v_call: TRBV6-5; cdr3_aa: CASSSYRGDYGYTF; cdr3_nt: TGTGCCAGCAGTTCCTACAGGGGGGACTATGGCTACACCTTC
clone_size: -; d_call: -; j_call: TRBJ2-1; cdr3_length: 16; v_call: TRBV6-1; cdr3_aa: CASSAEGDNSYNEQFF; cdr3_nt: TGTGCCAGCAGTGCAGAAGGGGATAACTCCTACAATGAGCAGTTCTTC
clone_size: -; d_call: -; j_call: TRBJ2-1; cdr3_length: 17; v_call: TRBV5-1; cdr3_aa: CASSLESVRSLYNEQFF; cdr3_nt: TGCGCCAGCAGCTTGGAGTCTGTGAGGTCTCTCTACAATGAGCAGTTCTTC
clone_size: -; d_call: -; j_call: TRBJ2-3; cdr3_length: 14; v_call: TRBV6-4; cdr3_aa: CASSEEAGTDTQYF; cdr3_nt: TGTGCCAGCAGCGAAGAGGCGGGCACAGATACGCAGTATTTT
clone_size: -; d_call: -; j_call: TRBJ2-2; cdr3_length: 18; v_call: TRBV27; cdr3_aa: CASSLEVGSASFTGELFF; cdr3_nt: TGTGCCAGCAGTTTAGAGGTGGGGAGTGCCTCATTCACCGGGGAGCTGTTTTTT
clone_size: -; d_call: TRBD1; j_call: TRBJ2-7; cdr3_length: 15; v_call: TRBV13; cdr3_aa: CASSSRQGQTYEQYF; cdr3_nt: TGTGCCAGCAGCTCCCGACAGGGCCAAACCTACGAGCAGTACTTC
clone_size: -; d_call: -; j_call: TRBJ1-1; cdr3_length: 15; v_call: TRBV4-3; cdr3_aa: CASSQASLMNTEAFF; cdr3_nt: TGCGCCAGCAGCCAAGCGAGTCTCATGAACACTGAAGCTTTCTTT
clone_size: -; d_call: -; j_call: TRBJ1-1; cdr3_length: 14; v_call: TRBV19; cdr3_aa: CASRKGGTNTEAFF; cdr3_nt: TGTGCCAGTAGAAAAGGAGGAACTAACACTGAAGCTTTCTTT
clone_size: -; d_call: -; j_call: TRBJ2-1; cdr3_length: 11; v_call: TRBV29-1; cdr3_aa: CSVMSYNEQFF; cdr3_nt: TGCAGCGTTATGTCTTACAATGAGCAGTTCTTC
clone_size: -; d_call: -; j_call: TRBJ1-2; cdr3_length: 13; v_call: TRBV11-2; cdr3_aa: CASSLQGTGGYTF; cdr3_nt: TGTGCCAGCAGCCTACAGGGAACTGGTGGCTACACCTTC
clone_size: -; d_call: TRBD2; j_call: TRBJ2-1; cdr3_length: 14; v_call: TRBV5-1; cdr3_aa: CASLAGVDNNEQFF; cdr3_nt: TGCGCCAGTCTAGCGGGAGTGGATAACAATGAGCAGTTCTTC
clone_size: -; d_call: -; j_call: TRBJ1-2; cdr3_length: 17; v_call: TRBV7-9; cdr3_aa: CASSFSDEREMQYGYTF; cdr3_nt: TGTGCCAGCAGCTTCTCGGACGAGAGGGAGATGCAATATGGCTACACCTTC
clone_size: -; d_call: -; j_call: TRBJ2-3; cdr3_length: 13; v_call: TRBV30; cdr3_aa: CAWSTRNTDTQYF; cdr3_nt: TGTGCCTGGAGCACGCGGAACACAGATACGCAGTATTTT
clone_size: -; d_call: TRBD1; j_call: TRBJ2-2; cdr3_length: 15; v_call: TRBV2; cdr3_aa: CASSATGEITGELFF; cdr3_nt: TGTGCCAGCAGTGCGACAGGGGAAATAACCGGGGAGCTGTTTTTT
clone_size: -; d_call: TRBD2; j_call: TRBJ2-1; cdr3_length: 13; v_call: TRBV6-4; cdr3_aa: CASSAGGSNEQFF; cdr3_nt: TGTGCCAGCAGTGCTGGCGGGAGCAATGAGCAGTTCTTC
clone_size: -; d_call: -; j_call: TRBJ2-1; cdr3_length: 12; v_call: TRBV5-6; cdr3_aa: CASSLVADEQFF; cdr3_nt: TGTGCCAGCAGCTTGGTGGCGGATGAGCAGTTCTTC
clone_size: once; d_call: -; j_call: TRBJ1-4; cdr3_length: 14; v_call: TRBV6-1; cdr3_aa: CASSSTGRDEKLFF; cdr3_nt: TGTGCCAGCAGCTCCACAGGGAGGGATGAAAAACTGTTTTTT
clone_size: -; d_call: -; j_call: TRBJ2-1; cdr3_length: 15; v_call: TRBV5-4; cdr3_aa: CASASGGGGYNEQFF; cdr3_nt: TGTGCCAGCGCCTCTGGGGGCGGGGGTTACAATGAGCAGTTCTTC
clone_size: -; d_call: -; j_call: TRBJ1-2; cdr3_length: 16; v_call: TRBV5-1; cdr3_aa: CASSLELGLGPYGYTF; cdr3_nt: TGCGCCAGCAGCTTGGAGCTAGGGCTGGGGCCCTATGGCTACACCTTC
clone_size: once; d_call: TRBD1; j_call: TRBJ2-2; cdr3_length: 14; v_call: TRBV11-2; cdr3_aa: CASSLTGRSGELFF; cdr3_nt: TGTGCCAGCAGCTTGACAGGGCGATCCGGGGAGCTGTTTTTT
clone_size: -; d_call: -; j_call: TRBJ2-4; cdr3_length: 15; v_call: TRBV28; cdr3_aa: CASSSTEVGKNIQYF; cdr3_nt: TGTGCCAGCAGTTCCACCGAGGTGGGCAAAAACATTCAGTACTTC
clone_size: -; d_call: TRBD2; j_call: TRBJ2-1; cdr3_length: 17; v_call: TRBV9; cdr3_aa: CASSLFPRELSYNEQFF; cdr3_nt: TGTGCCAGCAGCCTTTTCCCGCGGGAGCTATCCTACAATGAGCAGTTCTTC
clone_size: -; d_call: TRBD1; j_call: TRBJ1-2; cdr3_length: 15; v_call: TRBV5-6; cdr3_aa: CASRNRDRAYYGYTF; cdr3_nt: TGTGCCAGCAGAAACAGGGACAGGGCATACTATGGCTACACCTTC
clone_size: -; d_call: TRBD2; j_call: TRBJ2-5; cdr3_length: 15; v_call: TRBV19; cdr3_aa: CASSIGGGSQETQYF; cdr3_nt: TGTGCCAGTAGTATCGGCGGGGGTTCCCAAGAGACCCAGTACTTC
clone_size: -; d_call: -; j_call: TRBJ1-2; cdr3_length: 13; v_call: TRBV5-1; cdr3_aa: CASSFDGEDGYTF; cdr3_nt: TGCGCCAGCAGCTTTGACGGCGAGGATGGCTACACCTTC
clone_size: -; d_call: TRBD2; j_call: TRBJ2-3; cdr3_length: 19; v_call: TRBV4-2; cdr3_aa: CASSQDPASGGPVTDTQYF; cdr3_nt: TGTGCCAGCAGCCAAGATCCGGCTAGCGGGGGCCCCGTCACAGATACGCAGTATTTT
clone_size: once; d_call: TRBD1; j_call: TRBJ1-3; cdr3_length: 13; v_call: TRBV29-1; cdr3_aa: CSVWDSSGNTIYF; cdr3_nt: TGCAGCGTGTGGGACAGCTCTGGAAACACCATATATTTT
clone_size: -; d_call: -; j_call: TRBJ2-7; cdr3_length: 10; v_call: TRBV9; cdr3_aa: CASSPYEQYF; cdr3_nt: TGTGCCAGCAGCCCTTACGAGCAGTACTTC
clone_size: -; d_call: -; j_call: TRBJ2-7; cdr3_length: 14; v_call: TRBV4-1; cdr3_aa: CASAGGQNSYEQYF; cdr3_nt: TGCGCCAGCGCCGGCGGGCAGAACTCCTACGAGCAGTACTTC
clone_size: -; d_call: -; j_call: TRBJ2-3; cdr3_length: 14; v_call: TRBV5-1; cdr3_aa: CASSFEGATDTQYF; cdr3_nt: TGCGCCAGCAGCTTCGAAGGGGCAACAGATACGCAGTATTTT
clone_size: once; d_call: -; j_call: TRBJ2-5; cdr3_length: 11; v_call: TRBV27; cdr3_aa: CASGSGETQYF; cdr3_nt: TGTGCCAGCGGTAGTGGAGAGACCCAGTACTTC
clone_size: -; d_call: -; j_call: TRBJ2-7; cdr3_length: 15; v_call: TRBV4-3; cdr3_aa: CASSSLLGGGYEQYF; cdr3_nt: TGCGCCAGCAGCTCTCTCCTGGGGGGAGGCTACGAGCAGTACTTC
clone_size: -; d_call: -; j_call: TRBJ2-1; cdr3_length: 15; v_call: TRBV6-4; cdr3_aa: CASSDSGVSYNEQFF; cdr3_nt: TGTGCCAGCAGTGACTCGGGAGTCTCCTACAATGAGCAGTTCTTC
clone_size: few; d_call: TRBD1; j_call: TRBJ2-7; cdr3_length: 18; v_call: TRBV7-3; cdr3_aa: CASSLTSFRDRGPNEQYF; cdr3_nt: TGTGCCAGCAGCTTAACGTCGTTCCGGGACAGGGGGCCGAACGAGCAGTACTTC